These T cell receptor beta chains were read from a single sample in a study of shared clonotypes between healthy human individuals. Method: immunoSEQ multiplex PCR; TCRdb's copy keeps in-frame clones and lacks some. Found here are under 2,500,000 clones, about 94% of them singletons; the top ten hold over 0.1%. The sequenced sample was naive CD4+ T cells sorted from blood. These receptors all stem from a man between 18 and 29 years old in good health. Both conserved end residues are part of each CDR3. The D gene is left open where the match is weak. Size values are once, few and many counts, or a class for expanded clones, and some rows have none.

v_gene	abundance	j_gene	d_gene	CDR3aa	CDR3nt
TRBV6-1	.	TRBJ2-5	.	CASRRGGNQETQYF	TGTGCCAGCAGGAGGGGCGGCAACCAAGAGACCCAGTACTTC
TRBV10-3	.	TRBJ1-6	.	CAISELGGNSPLHF	TGTGCCATCAGTGAGTTGGGGGGAAATTCACCCCTCCACTTT
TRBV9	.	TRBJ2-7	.	CASSVDSSPTYEQYF	TGTGCCAGCAGCGTAGACTCTAGCCCCACCTACGAGCAGTACTTC
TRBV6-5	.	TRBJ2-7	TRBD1	CASLQGLEQYF	TGTGCCAGCCTACAGGGGTTAGAGCAGTACTTC
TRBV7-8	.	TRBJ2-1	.	CASSLGVANNEQFF	TGTGCCAGCAGCTTAGGGGTAGCGAACAATGAGCAGTTCTTC
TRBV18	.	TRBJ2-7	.	CASSPPSMFEQYF	TGTGCCAGCTCACCACCTTCGATGTTCGAGCAGTACTTC
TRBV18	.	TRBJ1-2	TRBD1	CASSPGQEGRGQGYTF	TGTGCCAGCTCACCCGGGCAGGAAGGCAGGGGGCAAGGCTACACCTTC
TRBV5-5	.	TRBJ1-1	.	CASSFGRNTEAFF	TGTGCCAGCAGCTTTGGGCGAAACACTGAAGCTTTCTTT
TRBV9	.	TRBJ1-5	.	CASSRAGNQPQHF	TGTGCCAGCAGCCGGGCGGGAAATCAGCCCCAGCATTTT
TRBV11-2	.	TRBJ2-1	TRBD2	CASSLDGGRADNEQFF	TGTGCCAGCAGCTTAGACGGCGGGAGGGCCGATAATGAGCAGTTCTTC
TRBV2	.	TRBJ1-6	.	CASSATRSPLHF	TGTGCCAGCAGTGCCACACGTTCACCCCTCCACTTT
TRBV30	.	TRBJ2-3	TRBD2	CAWRRLAGADTQYF	TGTGCCTGGAGGAGACTAGCGGGGGCGGATACGCAGTATTTT
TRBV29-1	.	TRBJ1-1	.	CSVARPLNTEAFF	TGCAGCGTTGCAAGACCCCTGAACACTGAAGCTTTCTTT
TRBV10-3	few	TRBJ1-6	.	CAIISPLHF	TGTGCCATCATTTCACCCCTCCACTTT
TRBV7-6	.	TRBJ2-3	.	CASSLEARLFRDTQYF	TGTGCCAGCAGCTTAGAAGCGAGACTATTCCGTGATACGCAGTATTTT